Listed here are 14 T cell receptor beta chains from one sample, sequenced in a study of CD8 T cells in ankylosing spondylitis. Study-level findings and limits: A TCR beta motif made of fewer than 10 highly homologous variants seemed typical of ankylosing spondylitis blood.

TCRdb itself ran the 5' RACE reads through MiXCR, one entry per CDR3 protein. Of about 750,000 distinct CDR3 sequences listed, around 17% are singletons. No cognate antigen is known for these TCRs. Sequenced material: blood, either unsorted or a sorted T cell fraction (not recorded which). The receptors were gathered from a male donor with ankylosing spondylitis.

The chain joins TRBV18 to TRBJ1-6; 8 bases match TRBD1. The CDR3 contains 14 residues. Trimming at V came to 3 bases and at J to 8 bases, leaving 3 bases not matched to a gene. Germline assignment: CDR1 KGHSH and CDR2 LQKENI. The CDR3, as DNA: TGTGCCAGCTCACCTCAACAGGGGGATTCACCCCTCCACTTT. Translation: CASSPQQGDSPLHF.

This clonotype was seen repeatedly, ten times or more. The chain carries TRBV5-1 and TRBJ1-4; weak D call: TRBD1 (5 bases). The germline V and J ends were trimmed by 5 bases and 0 bases, with 14 bases remaining between them. Germline assignment: CDR1 SGHRS and CDR2 YFSETQ. This CDR3 is 16 amino acids long. In DNA, the CDR3 is TGCGCCAGCAGATATTTATCAGGGACAACTAATGAAAAACTGTTTTTT. This encodes CASRYLSGTTNEKLFF.

This chain connects TRBV6-5 to TRBJ2-7, with 14 bases identical to TRBD2. CDR1 MNHEY and CDR2 SVGAGI come from the germline V gene. CDR3 length equals 18 residues. V was clipped by 2 bases and J by 0 bases; unmatched bases: 6. CDR3 loop: CASSYRGTSGGPSYEQYF. In DNA, the CDR3 is TGTGCCAGCAGTTACCGTGGGACTAGCGGGGGACCCTCCTACGAGCAGTACTTC.

This clonotype was detected many times. The rearrangement joins TRBV5-1 to TRBJ2-2; D not resolved. The germline CDR1 and CDR2 sequences are SGHRS and YFSETQ. This CDR3 has 11 residues. V was trimmed by 3 bases and J by 8 bases, leaving 5 bases between them. The CDR3 sequence is CASSYGGELFF. CDR3 DNA: TGCGCCAGCAGCTACGGTGGGGAGCTGTTTTTT.

This clonotype was observed a few times. The chain couples TRBV20-1 to TRBJ2-4, with 7 bases lining up with TRBD2. The CDR3 sequence is 11 residues long. V lost 4 bases to trimming and J lost 11 bases; unmatched junction nucleotides: 5. Germline V CDR1 and CDR2: DFQATT, SNEGSKA (reference sequence). CDR3 region: CSATTSVLQYF. CDR3 DNA sequence: TGCAGTGCTACCACTAGCGTCCTTCAGTACTTC.

This chain links TRBV3-1 with TRBJ1-1, with D perhaps matching TRBD1 (5 bases). Trimming left V 4 bases short and J 1 base short, with 10 bases between. This CDR3 has 14 residues. The germline gives CDR1 LGHDT, CDR2 YNNKEL (reference sequence). The DNA for the CDR3 is TGTGCCAGCAGCCGGGGGAGATGGAACACTGAAGCTTTCTTT. Translation: CASSRGRWNTEAFF.

The chain links TRBV12-3 or TRBV12-4 to TRBJ1-1; a weak D match, TRBD1 (6 bases). With 6 bases removed from V and 4 bases from J, the gap between germline ends came to 15 bases. This CDR3 comprises 14 residues. The CDR3 coding sequence is TGTGCCAGCAGCCGGGGGGGGGCCCGCACTGAAGCTTTCTTT. It translates to CASSRGGARTEAFF.

The chain employs TRBV28 and TRBJ2-7; D might be TRBD2 (6 bases). Germline V gene sequence: CDR1 MDHEN, CDR2 SYDVKM. There are 13 residues in the CDR3. V was shortened by 7 bases and J by 0 bases, with 10 bases between the two germline ends. This chain's CDR3 is CASMASASYEQYF. In DNA, the CDR3 is TGTGCCAGCATGGCTAGCGCCTCCTACGAGCAGTACTTC.

There are a few counts of this clonotype. This chain uses TRBV6-1 with TRBJ1-1; 7 bases align to TRBD1. V shed 3 bases and J 4 bases; nucleotides not matched to a gene: 8. This CDR3 has 15 residues. The germline gives CDR1 MNHNS, CDR2 SASEGT. The CDR3 coding sequence is TGTGCCAGCAGTGAGAGGGACAGCCCGGGCACTGAAGCTTTCTTT. Residues: CASSERDSPGTEAFF.

The genes are TRBV6-2 or TRBV6-3 and TRBJ1-1; D not certain. V lost 0 bases and J 0 bases, leaving 5 bases between the germline ends. Germline CDR1 reads MNHEY; CDR2 reads SVGEGT. This CDR3 contains 14 residues. This CDR3 is CASSYSGVNTEAFF. For the CDR3, the DNA is TGTGCCAGCAGTTACTCTGGGGTGAACACTGAAGCTTTCTTT.

The chain links TRBV20-1 to TRBJ2-7; maybe TRBD1 (5 bases). Trimming removed 4 bases from V and 2 bases from J, with 12 bases in between. The CDR3 totals 13 residues. CDR1 is DFQATT and CDR2 is SNEGSKA in the germline V gene (reference sequence). CDR3: CSANPGQAYEQYF. CDR3 nucleotide sequence: TGCAGTGCTAACCCAGGACAAGCCTACGAGCAGTACTTC.

This chain connects TRBV9 to TRBJ2-7, with 8 bases matching TRBD2. Trimming cost V 4 bases and J 2 bases; bases outside gene matches: 8. Germline V CDR1 and CDR2: SGDLS, YYNGEE. The CDR3 is 15 amino acids. This CDR3 reads CASSPRGGAPYEQYF. The CDR3 nucleotides read TGTGCCAGCAGCCCTCGGGGGGGAGCCCCCTACGAGCAGTACTTC.

The rearrangement uses TRBV7-2 and TRBJ2-3, with D perhaps TRBD2 (6 bases). Trimming took 5 bases from V and 2 from J, leaving 17 bases between them. Germline values: CDR1 SGHTA, CDR2 FQGNSA. CDR3 length: 16 residues. The CDR3: CASSRRRGGTTDTQYF. DNA of the CDR3: TGTGCCAGCAGCCGGCGGCGGGGCGGGACCACAGATACGCAGTATTTT.

V and J are TRBV5-1 and TRBJ2-3; TRBD2 is a possible D gene (5 bases). V lost 0 bases and J lost 2, with 10 bases in between. This CDR3 comprises 15 residues. Germline V gene lookup returns CDR1 SGHRS and CDR2 YFSETQ. In DNA, the CDR3 is TGCGCCAGCAGCTTGGCCAGAGACTACACAGATACGCAGTATTTT. Encoded protein: CASSLARDYTDTQYF. Full variable domain (missing parts from reference TRBV5-1 and TRBJ2-3): KAGVTQTPRYLIKTRGQQVTLSCSPISGHRSVSWYQQTPGQGLQFLFEYFSETQRNKGNFPGRFSGRQFSNSRSEMNVSTLELGDSALYLCASSLARDYTDTQYFGPGTRLTVL.